This T cell receptor (beta chain) was obtained from a study of cytomegalovirus exposure and HLA in healthy donors. This clone has only one observation. Its specificity is unknown. Study results and limitations: Three CMV-associated chains proved CMV antigen-specific in vitro. Researchers catalogued roughly 150 TCR beta chains as cytomegalovirus-associated.

Amplification used 60 Vbeta primers and 13 Jbeta primers. The method was immunoSEQ multiplex PCR; TCRdb's version includes in-frame clones alone and lacks a portion of them. Among about 200,000 clones, around 80% were seen once, and the ten largest hold 1.5% to 2%. The source is a man over 45 in good health and CMV-seronegative. Sequencing was carried out using PBMCs.

For the CDR3, the DNA is TGCAGCGTTGGTGTGGGGGCCCCAGATACGCAGTATTTT. Translated: CSVGVGAPDTQYF. The chain has TRBV29-1 and TRBJ2-3; D is perhaps TRBD1 (6 bases). Germline CDR1 is SQVTM and CDR2 is ANQGSEA. V was trimmed by 4 bases and J by 4 bases, leaving 12 bases between them. CDR3 length: 13 amino acids.